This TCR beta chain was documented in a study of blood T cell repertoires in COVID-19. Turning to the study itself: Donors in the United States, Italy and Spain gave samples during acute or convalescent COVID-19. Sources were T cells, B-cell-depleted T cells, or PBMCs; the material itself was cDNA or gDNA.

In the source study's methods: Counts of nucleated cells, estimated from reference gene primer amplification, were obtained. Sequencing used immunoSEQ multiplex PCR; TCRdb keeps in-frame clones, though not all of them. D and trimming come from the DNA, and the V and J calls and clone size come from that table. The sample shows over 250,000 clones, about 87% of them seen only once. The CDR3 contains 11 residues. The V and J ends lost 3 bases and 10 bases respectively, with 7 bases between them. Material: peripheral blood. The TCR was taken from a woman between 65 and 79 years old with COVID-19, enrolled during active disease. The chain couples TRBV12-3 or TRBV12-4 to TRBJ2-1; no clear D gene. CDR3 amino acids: CASSLAVEQFF. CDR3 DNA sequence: TGTGCCAGCAGTTTGGCTGTCGAGCAGTTCTTC.